Shown below are 12 T cell receptor beta chains from a single sample sequenced in a study of CD8 T cells in ankylosing spondylitis. The study's findings and limits: Seemingly characteristic of ankylosing spondylitis blood was a TCR beta motif consisting of several highly homologous variants.

For these receptors, no antigen is known. TCRdb fed the 5' RACE reads into MiXCR, producing one record per CDR3 protein. The sample has about 750,000 distinct CDR3 sequences, around 19% seen once; the top ten hold around a fifth. The sequencing input was blood, either unsorted or a sorted T cell fraction (not recorded which). The receptors originated from a male donor with ankylosing spondylitis.

This clonotype has a handful of counts. V gene TRBV20-1 combines with J gene TRBJ1-4, with D possibly matching TRBD1 (6 bases). The V gene lost 5 bases and the J gene lost 11 bases, with 27 bases spanning the gap. CDR3 length: 16 amino acids. CDR1 DFQATT and CDR2 SNEGSKA come from the germline V gene (reference sequence). CDR3 nucleotides: TGCAGTGCTGGAGGGGGGGGCTTAGGCGACTACATGAAACTGTTTTTT. Its protein is CSAGGGGLGDYMKLFF.

The chain joins TRBV7-7 to TRBJ1-2; 8 bases are shared with TRBD1. Trimming removed 6 bases from V and 6 bases from J; junction bases left unmatched: 12. The CDR3 runs 15 residues. CDR1 is SSHAT, CDR2 FNYEAQ, per germline (reference sequence). The CDR3 sequence is CASRFPRTGRNGYTF. The DNA of the CDR3 is TGTGCCAGCAGATTCCCGCGGACAGGGCGAAATGGCTACACCTTC.

This clonotype occurred a few times. The J gene is TRBJ2-7, the V gene TRBV20-1, with TRBD2 identical over 7 bases. CDR1 is DFQATT and CDR2 is SNEGSKA in the germline V gene (reference sequence). V trimming: 6 bases; J trimming: 5 bases; junction bases outside the gene matches: 7. The CDR3 totals 12 residues. The CDR3 region has the DNA TGCAGTGCCACCGGACTAGACAACGAGCAGTACTTC. Its protein product is CSATGLDNEQYF.

The chain joins TRBV13 to TRBJ2-1, with 12 bases that match TRBD2. The V segment lost 1 base and the J segment 8 bases; nucleotides outside the gene matches: 6. Germline V gene data show CDR1 as PRHDT and CDR2 as FYEKMQ (reference sequence). CDR3 size: 16 residues. The CDR3 reads CASSLVASGRADEQFF. The CDR3 bases are TGTGCCAGCAGCTTAGTGGCTAGCGGGAGGGCAGATGAGCAGTTCTTC.

The chain recombines TRBV7-2 with TRBJ2-3, with 8 bases that match TRBD1. This CDR3 contains 15 residues. J gave up 2 bases and V 7 bases, and 8 bases lay outside the gene matches. Germline values: CDR1 SGHTA, CDR2 FQGNSA. This CDR3 is CASTLRGRYTDTQYF. CDR3 DNA: TGTGCCAGCACCCTCAGGGGGCGGTACACAGATACGCAGTATTTT.

V and J are TRBV20-1 and TRBJ2-5; 11 positions agree with TRBD2. Germline loops: CDR1 DFQATT, CDR2 SNEGSKA (reference sequence). CDR3 size: 15 residues. The V and J ends lost 7 bases and 4 bases, in that order; junction bases with no gene match: 11. The CDR3 region is CSGNSPGLAVETQYF. The CDR3 DNA reads TGCAGTGGCAACTCACCGGGACTAGCGGTAGAGACCCAGTACTTC.

Only a few counts were recorded for this clonotype. The chain recombines TRBV20-1 with TRBJ2-7, with 8 bases aligning to TRBD2. Germline V gene sequence: CDR1 DFQATT, CDR2 SNEGSKA (reference sequence). This CDR3 region has 14 residues. V dropped 6 bases and J dropped 6; count of bases not matched to a gene: 13. The CDR3 bases are TGCAGTGCGAACGCCGGACTAGCATTCATCGAGCAGTACTTC. It encodes CSANAGLAFIEQYF.

This chain joins TRBV11-2 and TRBJ2-1; the D gene is possibly TRBD1 (6 bases). Germline V lookup: CDR1 SGHAT, CDR2 FQNNGV. V lost 5 bases, J lost 5 bases, and 13 bases lay in between. The CDR3 is 14 residues long. CDR3 sequence reads: CASSPGQLNNEQFF. The CDR3 DNA sequence: TGTGCCAGCAGCCCCGGACAGCTAAACAATGAGCAGTTCTTC.

This clonotype has more than one count but fewer than ten. The rearrangement joins TRBV13 to TRBJ2-5, with TRBD1 matching over 12 bases. Trimming cost V 4 bases and J 5 bases; bases outside gene matches: 5. CDR1 is PRHDT and CDR2 is FYEKMQ in the germline V gene (reference sequence). The CDR3 sequence is 15 residues long. CDR3 DNA sequence: TGTGCCAGCAGCTCCCGGGACAGGGGGCAGGAGACCCAGTACTTC. This gives the protein CASSSRDRGQETQYF. Complete variable domain (other parts from reference TRBV13 and TRBJ2-5): AAGVIQSPRHLIKEKRETATLKCYPIPRHDTVYWYQQGPGQDPQFLISFYEKMQSDKGSIPDRFSAQQFSDYHSELNMSSLELGDSALYFCASSSRDRGQETQYFGPGTRLLVL.

The chain employs TRBV7-3 and TRBJ2-3, with 7 bases fitting TRBD2. This CDR3 has 18 amino acids. Looked up from germline, CDR1 is SGHTA and CDR2 is FQGTGA. J was trimmed by 4 bases and V by 2 bases; bases with no gene match: 15. The CDR3 spells CASSLRGVGLGYADTQYF. Here the CDR3 DNA reads TGTGCCAGCAGCTTACGGGGGGTGGGCCTCGGCTACGCAGATACGCAGTATTTT.

The chain links TRBV7-9 to TRBJ2-4; D gene ambiguous. Trimming cost V 5 bases and J 0 bases, with 11 bases left between them. CDR1 is SEHNR and CDR2 is FQNEAQ in the germline V gene (reference sequence). CDR3 size: 15 residues. The CDR3 sequence is CASSPLDLAKNIQYF. CDR3 sequence (DNA): TGTGCCAGCAGCCCCCTAGATCTAGCCAAAAACATTCAGTACTTC.

The rearrangement uses TRBV12-3 or TRBV12-4 and TRBJ2-1; D perhaps matches TRBD1 (5 bases). This CDR3 spans 15 amino acids. V gave up 5 bases and J gave up 8 bases, with 19 bases separating them. The CDR3 DNA reads as TGTGCCAGCAGTCTTAGACAGACCCAGGTGGATGAGCAGTTCTTC. Translated: CASSLRQTQVDEQFF.